The 13 T cell receptor beta chains below were found in one sample sequenced in a study of blood T cells in healthy people across ages. A second PCR, run for about 7 to 11 cycles, used a sample-barcoded 5' primer plus a J-beta primer mix. TCRdb reprocessed the 5' RACE reads with MiXCR, giving one entry per CDR3 protein. The sample lists about 1,500,000 distinct CDR3 sequences; approximately 40% were seen once. Sample: blood. These receptors all come from a woman under 30 in good health.

With respect to this clonotype: The germline gene is not matched at one end of the junction; a read error may be the cause. The genes are TRBV14 and TRBJ2-3; 9 positions agree with TRBD2. Germline V gene sequence: CDR1 SGHDN, CDR2 FVKESK. The CDR3 totals 17 residues. The CDR3 coding sequence is TGTGCCAGCAGCCATCGAGCGCTAGCGGGGTACACAGGTACGCAGTATTTT. Translated, it gives CASSHRALAGYTGTQYF.

The chain uses TRBV15 and TRBJ1-6; 7 bases line up with TRBD1. Germline V CDR1 and CDR2: LNHNV, YYDKDF (reference sequence). V lost 8 bases, J lost 2 bases, and 6 bases stayed unmatched. The CDR3 spans 15 residues. Here the CDR3 reads CATDTGAAYNSPLHF. The DNA for the CDR3 is TGTGCCACCGATACAGGGGCGGCCTATAATTCACCCCTCCACTTT.

V usage is TRBV20-1 and J usage is TRBJ2-1; 10 nucleotides align to TRBD2. Germline assignment: CDR1 DFQATT and CDR2 SNEGSKA (reference sequence). After removal of 5 bases from V and 6 bases from J, the junction contained 10 bases not matched to a gene. The CDR3 is 15 residues long. The CDR3 sequence: CSAGGTSGVCNEQFF. In DNA, the CDR3 is TGCAGTGCTGGGGGTACTAGCGGGGTATGCAATGAGCAGTTCTTC.

This clonotype was observed a few times. The chain uses TRBV2 and TRBJ2-1; the D gene could be TRBD1 or TRBD2 (5 bases each). In germline, CDR1 is SNHLY, CDR2 FYNNEI. Trimming removed 8 bases from V and 5 bases from J, with 7 bases in between. The CDR3 is 11 residues long. DNA of the CDR3: TGTGCCAGCCGGGGACACAATGAGCAGTTCTTC. Residues: CASRGHNEQFF.

This clonotype was seen more than once but under ten times. The V gene is TRBV28, the J gene TRBJ2-1; 9 bases align to TRBD2. The V gene end was trimmed by 7 bases and the J gene end by 15 bases; junction bases not matched to a gene: 19. Germline V gives CDR1 MDHEN, CDR2 SYDVKM. The CDR3 covers 15 residues. The CDR3: CASTSPGLAHLILFF. DNA for the CDR3: TGTGCCAGCACTAGCCCGGGACTAGCCCACTTGATCTTGTTCTTC. Variable domain in full (rest from reference TRBV28 and TRBJ2-1): DVKVTQSSRYLVKRTGEKVFLECVQDMDHENMFWYRQDPGLGLRLIYFSYDVKMKEKGDIPEGYSVSREKKERFSLILESASTNQTSMYLCASTSPGLAHLILFFGPGTRLTVL.

In its sample, this clonotype was seen a few times. V is TRBV7-8 and J is TRBJ2-1; no firm D call. The V end was cut by 5 bases, the J end by 0 bases, with 17 bases between. CDR3 length equals 17 residues. Germline values: CDR1 SGHVS, CDR2 FQNEAQ. In DNA form, the CDR3 reads TGTGCCAGCAGCCGTCAACCGACCGGTAGCTCCTACAATGAGCAGTTCTTC. It translates to CASSRQPTGSSYNEQFF.

In this sample, this clonotype turned up a few times. V is TRBV7-3 and J is TRBJ2-3, with TRBD1 matching over 7 bases. The V segment lost 2 bases and the J segment 2 bases; nucleotides outside the gene matches: 19. The CDR3 has 20 residues. Germline loops: CDR1 SGHTA, CDR2 FQGTGA. The CDR3 nucleotides read TGTGCCAGCAGCTTATCCTTAACCGGGACAGACACACTTTCCACAGATACGCAGTATTTT. This translates into CASSLSLTGTDTLSTDTQYF.

This clonotype was observed a handful of times. The V gene is TRBV6-1, the J gene TRBJ1-6; 11 bases map to TRBD1. The germline CDR1 and CDR2 sequences are MNHNS and SASEGT. CDR3 length: 15 amino acids. The V segment lost 4 bases and the J segment 8 bases; nucleotides outside the gene matches: 4. CDR3 region: CASSARTGGDSPLHF. As DNA, the CDR3 is TGTGCCAGCAGTGCCCGGACAGGGGGCGATTCACCCCTCCACTTT.

Worth noting for this clonotype: Compared with germline, one end of the junction differs, possibly owing to a read error. CDR3 coding DNA: TGTGCCAGCAGCCACCCCGGGACAGTCTACAAGCAGTACTTC. Residues: CASSHPGTVYKQYF. J is TRBJ2-7 and V is TRBV7-9; 7 bases agree with TRBD1. CDR3 length equals 14 residues. The V gene's germline CDR1 is SEHNR and CDR2 FQNEAQ (reference sequence).

J is TRBJ1-3 and V is TRBV20-1; no clear D. This CDR3 has 12 amino acids. The V end lost 5 bases, the J end lost 3 bases, and 8 bases lay between the germline ends. Germline CDR1 is DFQATT and CDR2 is SNEGSKA (reference sequence). The CDR3 is CSASEGGNTIYF. The CDR3 bases are TGCAGTGCTTCCGAAGGTGGAAACACCATATATTTT.

This clonotype turned up a few times. The V call is TRBV6-5, the J call TRBJ1-1; D not certain. The CDR3 is 16 amino acids. Trimming removed 0 bases from V and 5 bases from J, with 16 bases in between. CDR1 and CDR2 (germline): MNHEY, SVGAGI. DNA of the CDR3: TGTGCCAGCAGTTACTCGTGGGAGCGAGAAGGGACTGAAGCTTTCTTT. Translation: CASSYSWEREGTEAFF.

The sample holds a few counts of this clonotype. This chain uses TRBV5-1 with TRBJ1-1; 7 nucleotides match TRBD1. V gave up 4 bases and J gave up 4 bases; unmatched junction bases: 10. Germline CDR1 is SGHRS and CDR2 is YFSETQ. This CDR3 contains 15 residues. The CDR3 sequence is CASSPRADRATEAFF. CDR3 nucleotide sequence: TGCGCCAGCAGCCCAAGGGCCGACAGGGCCACTGAAGCTTTCTTT.

The chain combines TRBV20-1 with TRBJ2-4; TRBD1 or TRBD2 may be the D gene (6 bases each). This CDR3 contains 12 residues. Germline assignment: CDR1 DFQATT and CDR2 SNEGSKA (reference sequence). Between the trimmed V and J ends, which lost 3 bases and 11 bases, there was a span of 14 bases. The CDR3 nucleotides are TGCAGTGCTAGTTACAGGGAGGCCCTTCAGTACTTC. As protein: CSASYREALQYF.